These T cell receptor beta chains were read from a single sample in a study of T cells in localized non-small cell lung cancer. The method was immunoSEQ multiplex PCR; TCRdb's version includes in-frame clones alone and lacks a portion of them. The sample gives 2,000 to 3,000 clones, 20% to 25% of which show up once; approximately 19% is in the top ten. This specimen was normal lung tissue next to the tumor, taken before any cancer treatment. Receptors were obtained from a female donor with stage II lung adenocarcinoma. Both conserved end residues are part of each CDR3. The D gene is left open where the match is weak. Some rows mark clone size as missing; the rest say once, few, many or name a class of expanded clone.

D	V	J	size	DNA	CDR3
TRBD1	TRBV23-1	TRBJ1-2	NA	TGCGCCAGCAACCCCCCCGGCAGGGGGCCCGGCTATGGCTACACCTTC	CASNPPGRGPGYGYTF
TRBD1	TRBV6-8	TRBJ2-7	NA	TGTGCCACGGGGACAGACTCCTACGAGCAGTACTTC	CATGTDSYEQYF
TRBD2	TRBV19	TRBJ2-1	NA	TGTGCCAGCAACCCCGGACTAGAAGCCTACAATGAGCAGTTCTTC	CASNPGLEAYNEQFF
TRBD1	TRBV30	TRBJ1-4	NA	TGTGCCTGGAGTGCCGACAGGGGGCTCCCAACTAATGAAAAACTGTTTTTT	CAWSADRGLPTNEKLFF
TRBD1	TRBV7-2	TRBJ1-1	many	TGTGCCAGCAGCCCCGGACAGGACACTGAAGCTTTCTTT	CASSPGQDTEAFF
TRBD1	TRBV6-8	TRBJ1-5	large	TGTGCCAGCCGACAGGGGGACAATCAGCCCCAGCATTTT	CASRQGDNQPQHF
TRBD1	TRBV11-3	TRBJ1-1	NA	TGTGCCAGCAACGGTCCGGGACAGGGTTTTAGGACCTCTGAAGCTTTCTTT	CASNGPGQGFRTSEAFF
NA	TRBV15	TRBJ1-4	few	TGTGCCACCAGCAGAGATGTAAGGAGGAATGAAAAACTGTTTTTT	CATSRDVRRNEKLFF
TRBD2	TRBV29-1	TRBJ2-1	NA	TGCAGCGTTCCCCCATCCAGCGGGGGGTACAATGAGCAGTTCTTC	CSVPPSSGGYNEQFF
NA	TRBV11-3	TRBJ2-5	NA	TGTGCCAGCAGCTTAGGGGACCAGAGAGAGACCCAGTACTTC	CASSLGDQRETQYF
NA	TRBV10-2	TRBJ2-1	NA	TGCGCCAGCAGTGAGCGGGGACACAATGAGCAGTTCTTC	CASSERGHNEQFF
NA	TRBV11-3	TRBJ1-3	medium-sized	TGTGCCAGCAGCTTAACGTACGTCTCTGGAAACACCATATATTTT	CASSLTYVSGNTIYF
TRBD1	TRBV6-8	TRBJ1-1	few	TGTGCCAGCAGCTCGGGACAGTTTAAGACTGAAGCTTTCTTT	CASSSGQFKTEAFF
TRBD1	TRBV15	TRBJ1-5	medium-sized	TGTGCCACCAGCCAGGACAGGGAGACGTCCTATCAGCCCCAGCATTTT	CATSQDRETSYQPQHF
NA	TRBV7-5	TRBJ2-2	NA	TGTGCCAGCGGGGACCGCACGAACACCGGGGAGCTGTTTTTT	CASGDRTNTGELFF
NA	TRBV11-3	TRBJ1-4	medium-sized	TGTGCCAGCAGCTTGAAAGGACTGCGGGAAAAACTGTTTTTT	CASSLKGLREKLFF
NA	TRBV11-3	TRBJ2-1	few	TGTGCCAGCAGCTTTGCTGTGGCGGGGTTAGGCTCCTACAATGAGCAGTTCTTC	CASSFAVAGLGSYNEQFF
NA	TRBV30	TRBJ2-1	NA	TGTGCCTGGAGTTCGAGCTCCTACAATGAGCAGTTCTTC	CAWSSSSYNEQFF
NA	TRBV9	TRBJ2-7	few	TGTGCCAGCACCGAGGGGGCTAGCGGCTACGAGCAGTACTTC	CASTEGASGYEQYF
NA	TRBV12-5	TRBJ2-1	NA	TGTGCTAGTGGTTTGCTCGCCTACTCTGGGGGAAATGAGCAGTTCTTC	CASGLLAYSGGNEQFF
NA	TRBV14	TRBJ2-7	NA	TGTGCCAGCAGTCTCTCGGGAGGGGGCGTGTACGAGCAGTACTTC	CASSLSGGGVYEQYF
NA	TRBV15	TRBJ1-4	few	TGTGCCACCAGCAGAGAATCCCTACAGGGAACTTCAACTAATGAAAAACTGTTTTTT	CATSRESLQGTSTNEKLFF
TRBD2	TRBV10-2	TRBJ2-1	NA	TGCGCCAGCAGTGAAACTAGCGGGGCCCAGGATGAGCAGTTCTTC	CASSETSGAQDEQFF
NA	TRBV19	TRBJ1-2	NA	TGTGCCAGTAGTAGGCAGGTCGCTCTACCCGATGGCTACACCTTC	CASSRQVALPDGYTF
NA	TRBV11-3	TRBJ1-2	NA	TGTGCCAGCAGCGGCTCTTTTTGGGACACCTATGGCTACACCTTC	CASSGSFWDTYGYTF
TRBD1	TRBV28	TRBJ2-2	NA	TGTGCCAGCAGCCAACAGGGGTCACGGACCGGGGAGCTGTTTTTT	CASSQQGSRTGELFF
NA	TRBV28	TRBJ1-1	few	TGTGCCAGCGGAATAGGTATGAACACTGAAGCTTTCTTT	CASGIGMNTEAFF
NA	TRBV11-3	TRBJ1-1	few	TGTGCCAGCATCATTCACCTCCAGATCACTGAAGCTTTCTTT	CASIIHLQITEAFF
NA	TRBV9	TRBJ1-1	NA	TGTGCCAGCAGTAATCAGGGGAACACTGAAGCTTTCTTT	CASSNQGNTEAFF
NA	TRBV11-3	TRBJ1-3	medium-sized	TGTGCCAGCAGCCTGACTGGGCGCCTGGACACCATATATTTT	CASSLTGRLDTIYF
NA	TRBV16	TRBJ2-2	large	TGTGCCAGCAGCCAATCAAAGGCCGGGGAGCTGTTTTTT	CASSQSKAGELFF
TRBD2	TRBV6-8	TRBJ2-7	few	TGTGCCAGCAGTGATGGGACTAGCGGGGGGGACGAGCAGTACTTC	CASSDGTSGGDEQYF